A single sample gave rise to the 30 T cell receptor beta chains below, sequenced in a study of post-analysis software for immune sequencing data. The TCR beta cDNA libraries contained unique molecular identifiers. MiXCR was run by TCRdb on the PCR reads, yielding one entry per CDR3 protein. Of about 200,000 distinct CDR3 sequences in the sample, over 25% are singletons; the top ten hold roughly 3.4%. Antigen specificity for these receptors is unknown. The study's findings and limits: Elevated frequency relative to controls characterized four or five TRBV segments in patients, TRBV5-6, TRBV5-1 and TRBV20-1 among them.

Source material: blood. These receptors all stem from a girl aged 2 to 17 with multiple sclerosis.

This clonotype was observed a single time. This rearrangement joins TRBV12-3 or TRBV12-4 to TRBJ1-1; 11 bases agree with TRBD1. The ends lost 4 bases at V and 4 bases at J; junction bases unmatched: 5. There are 15 residues in the CDR3. The CDR3 protein is CASSSSGTGGTEAFF. The CDR3, as DNA: TGTGCCAGCAGTTCTTCCGGGACAGGGGGCACTGAAGCTTTCTTT.

The rearrangement links TRBV5-1 to TRBJ2-2; the D gene is possibly TRBD2 (5 bases). The length of the CDR3 is 15 residues. Trimming stripped 5 bases from V and 1 base from J, with 12 bases between. Looked up from germline, CDR1 is SGHRS and CDR2 is YFSETQ. In nucleotides, the CDR3 is TGCGCCAGCAGTAAGGGAGTCGTGAACACCGGGGAGCTGTTTTTT. Its translation: CASSKGVVNTGELFF.

This clonotype was detected ten times or more. This chain joins TRBV2 and TRBJ2-1, with D unclear. The CDR3 extends over 10 amino acids. Looked up from germline, CDR1 is SNHLY and CDR2 is FYNNEI. Trimming took 5 bases from V and 10 from J, leaving 6 bases between them. As DNA, the CDR3 is TGTGCCAGCAGTCGCAACGAGCAGTTCTTC. This translates into CASSRNEQFF.

The chain recombines TRBV12-3 or TRBV12-4 with TRBJ1-5; D might be TRBD1 (5 bases). V was trimmed by 1 base and J by 0 bases, leaving 10 bases between them. This CDR3 is 16 amino acids long. In nucleotides, the CDR3 is TGTGCCAGCAGTTTAGGACAGACATATAGCAATCAGCCCCAGCATTTT. Amino acids: CASSLGQTYSNQPQHF.

Comment on this clonotype: One base away lies a much larger clone, so this may be a sequencing read error. The rearrangement links TRBV10-3 to TRBJ1-5; no clear D. The CDR3 runs to 12 residues. Germline V gene lookup returns CDR1 ENHRY and CDR2 SYGVKD. Trimming took 4 bases from V and 7 from J, leaving 8 bases between them. The chain's CDR3 is CAISGSAQPQHF. The CDR3, as DNA: TGTGCCATCAGTGGGTCGGCCCAGCCCCAGCATTTT.

At least ten counts were recorded for this clonotype. The chain links TRBV7-2 to TRBJ2-5, with TRBD2 matching 12 bases. Germline V gene lookup returns CDR1 SGHTA and CDR2 FQGNSA. CDR3 length: 15 amino acids. J gave up 4 bases and V 5 bases, and 5 bases lay outside the gene matches. CDR3 protein: CASSRQLAGGETQYF. The CDR3 DNA is TGTGCCAGCAGCCGCCAACTAGCGGGGGGAGAGACCCAGTACTTC.

The chain joins TRBV12-5 to TRBJ1-5; 7 bases fit TRBD1. The V segment lost 4 bases and the J segment 2 bases; nucleotides outside the gene matches: 14. The CDR3 covers 18 residues. Germline V gene sequence: CDR1 LGHNT, CDR2 FRNRAP. This CDR3 reads CASGSNRGRGVGNQPQHF. Written as DNA, the CDR3 is TGTGCTAGTGGTTCTAACAGGGGCCGGGGTGTGGGCAATCAGCCCCAGCATTTT.

Comments on this clonotype: This may be a read error, as it is one base from a much larger clone. The CDR3 protein is CAGCQFGGARYGYTF. CDR3 sequence (DNA): TGTGCCGGCTGCCAATTCGGGGGAGCCCGCTATGGCTACACCTTC. The genes are TRBV21-1 and TRBJ1-2; the table's D gene call, TRBD1, was not cross checked with the DNA. TRBV21-1 is a documented pseudogene. The CDR3 has 15 residues.

V usage is TRBV12-3 or TRBV12-4 and J usage is TRBJ1-5; TRBD1 matches 9 bases. V gave up 0 bases and J gave up 5 bases; unmatched junction bases: 5. The CDR3 is 16 amino acids. The CDR3 region has the DNA TGTGCCAGCAGTTTAGCGAAGGGGGACAGGGATCAGCCCCAGCATTTT. Its translation: CASSLAKGDRDQPQHF.

The chain has TRBV12-3 or TRBV12-4 and TRBJ1-5, with 8 bases identical to TRBD1. The V and J ends lost 2 bases and 9 bases, in that order; junction bases with no gene match: 9. The CDR3 contains 15 residues. CDR3 in amino acids: CASSLRTGPRRPQHF. CDR3 coding DNA: TGTGCCAGCAGTTTAAGGACAGGGCCGCGGCGGCCCCAGCATTTT.

This sequence joins TRBV18 and TRBJ1-2, with unresolved D. The CDR3 sequence is 13 residues long. The germline V gene has CDR1 KGHSH and CDR2 LQKENI. The V and J ends lost 4 bases and 0 bases respectively, with 6 bases between them. For the CDR3, the DNA is TGTGCCAGCTCACAAGGACCTAACTATGGCTACACCTTC. This gives the protein CASSQGPNYGYTF. The whole variable domain, filled in from reference TRBV18 and TRBJ1-2, reads NAGVMQNPRHLVRRRGQEARLRCSPMKGHSHVYWYRQLPEEGLKFMVYLQKENIIDESGMPKERFSAEFPKEGPSILRIQQVVRGDSAAYFCASSQGPNYGYTFGSGTRLTVV.

This clonotype came up many times. This chain joins TRBV6-5 and TRBJ1-2; 7 bases are shared with TRBD1. Germline loops: CDR1 MNHEY, CDR2 SVGAGI. The CDR3 length is 14 residues. With V trimmed by 6 bases and J by 0 bases, 4 bases remained unmatched. The CDR3: CASRKTGANYGYTF. For the CDR3, the DNA is TGTGCCAGCAGAAAAACAGGGGCTAACTATGGCTACACCTTC.

In its sample, this clonotype was seen many times. The CDR3 coding sequence is TGCAGTGCTTGGACTCTAGCGGGGGGGCCCCATGAGCAGTTCTTC. As protein: CSAWTLAGGPHEQFF. The genes are TRBV20-1 and TRBJ2-1; 12 bases are shared with TRBD2. CDR1 DFQATT and CDR2 SNEGSKA come from the germline V gene (reference sequence). The J segment lost 8 bases and the V segment lost 5 bases, leaving 10 bases of the junction unmatched. This CDR3 is 15 amino acids long.

This clonotype was counted at least ten times. The CDR3 loop is CASRRTPELSGELSEQYF. In DNA form, the CDR3 reads TGTGCCAGCAGACGTACTCCCGAGCTTTCCGGGGAGTTGTCCGAGCAGTACTTC. The chain couples TRBV4-2 to TRBJ2-7; D may be TRBD2 (5 bases). Germline CDR1 reads LGHNA; CDR2 reads YNFKEQ. The CDR3 contains 18 residues. Trimming shortened V by 6 bases and J by 6 bases, and 30 bases separated the two germline ends.

This clonotype was detected only a few times. A read error may be the cause here, since a much bigger clone is one base away. This sequence joins TRBV10-3 and TRBJ2-5; 9 nucleotides line up with TRBD1. The CDR3 is made up of 15 amino acids. Germline CDR1 reads ENHRY; CDR2 reads SYGVKD. V lost 4 bases, J lost 11 bases, and 14 bases stayed unmatched. The CDR3 DNA sequence: TGTGCCATCAGTGGGTCGAGTCGACAGGGGGGGGAGCAGTACTTC. It translates to CAISGSSRQGGEQYF.

This chain links TRBV21-1 with TRBJ2-2. TRBV21-1 constitutes a pseudogene. This CDR3 comprises 13 residues. CDR3: CASSKGTTGELFF. CDR3 in DNA: TGTGCCAGCAGCAAAGGGACCACCGGGGAGCTGTTTTTT.

Concerning this clonotype itself: The junction does not match germline at one end; this may be a read error. This chain uses TRBV13 with TRBJ1-6; 7 bases match TRBD1. The CDR3 has 15 amino acids. In germline, CDR1 is PRHDT, CDR2 FYEKMQ (reference sequence). CDR3 region: CASSLPTGDGSPPHF. In DNA form, the CDR3 reads TGTGCCAGCAGCTTACCTACAGGGGATGGTTCACCCCCCCACTTT.

This clonotype was found a few times. The V gene is TRBV5-1, the J gene TRBJ1-4; no firm D call. Germline CDR1 is SGHRS and CDR2 is YFSETQ. Deletions cut 4 bases from V and 2 bases from J, with 15 bases between. The CDR3 runs to 16 residues. CDR3 protein: CASSRGATGTNEKLFF. As DNA, the CDR3 is TGCGCCAGCAGCCGGGGAGCAACGGGCACTAATGAAAAACTGTTTTTT.

This clonotype was recorded at least ten times. This chain links TRBV3-1 with TRBJ2-3, with 9 bases aligning to TRBD2. The germline gives CDR1 LGHDT, CDR2 YNNKEL (reference sequence). The CDR3 runs 16 residues. The J segment lost 1 base and the V segment lost 4 bases, leaving 6 bases of the junction unmatched. The CDR3 loop reads CASSLMVAGGTDTQYF. For the CDR3, the DNA is TGTGCCAGCAGCCTAATGGTAGCGGGGGGCACAGATACGCAGTATTTT.

This sequence joins TRBV11-3 and TRBJ2-7; D is ambiguous. This CDR3 region has 13 residues. The ends were cut back, 4 bases at V and 3 bases at J, with 10 bases in the middle. Per germline, CDR1 SGHNT and CDR2 YENEEA. The CDR3 coding sequence is TGTGCCAGCAGCTCGGGCCAAGACTACGAGCAGTACTTC. This codes for CASSSGQDYEQYF.

Comment on this clonotype: This may arise from a read error, as a much more abundant clone is one base away. The J gene is TRBJ2-5, the V gene TRBV20-1; tentative D call: TRBD1 (6 bases). V lost 6 bases, J lost 7 bases, and 18 bases lay in between. The CDR3 spans 13 residues. The germline CDR1 and CDR2 sequences are DFQATT and SNEGSKA (reference sequence). The CDR3 loop reads CSAGVTGTGTQYF. CDR3 sequence (DNA): TGCAGTGCGGGGGTAACAGGGACGGGGACCCAGTACTTC.

This clonotype came up a few times. This chain uses TRBV20-1 with TRBJ1-1, with D uncertain. Germline CDR1 reads DFQATT; CDR2 reads SNEGSKA (reference sequence). Trimming pared 3 bases from V and 1 base from J, leaving 6 bases between. CDR3 size: 12 residues. For the CDR3, the DNA is TGCAGTGCTAGCGGTCCGAACACTGAAGCTTTCTTT. This gives the protein CSASGPNTEAFF.

This clonotype was seen ten or more times. In nucleotides, the CDR3 is TGTGCCAGCAGCCCTGGACAGTCCCGCTACCAAGAGACCCAGTACTTC. Translated: CASSPGQSRYQETQYF. This chain links TRBV9 with TRBJ2-5; possibly TRBD1 for D (6 bases). With 4 bases removed from V and 0 bases from J, the gap between germline ends came to 16 bases. There are 16 residues in the CDR3. Germline CDR1 reads SGDLS; CDR2 reads YYNGEE.

This clonotype occurred once. A read error is possible here, since a much larger clone lies one base away. The genes are TRBV2 and TRBJ2-1; possible D gene TRBD2, 6 bases. This CDR3 is 15 amino acids long. Trimming removed 7 bases from V and 2 bases from J, with 15 bases in between. CDR1 and CDR2 (germline): SNHLY, FYNNEI. In nucleotides, the CDR3 is TGTGCCAGCAAGGCTAGCGTGGGCCCCTACAATGAGCAGTTCTTC. This gives the protein CASKASVGPYNEQFF.

The V and J genes are TRBV20-1 and TRBJ1-5; no clear D. V was shortened by 6 bases and J by 1 base, with 13 bases between the two germline ends. The CDR3 totals 14 residues. CDR1 and CDR2 (germline): DFQATT, SNEGSKA (reference sequence). The CDR3 coding sequence is TGCAGTGCCGAGGATGGAGGGAGCAATCAGCCCCAGCATTTT. It encodes CSAEDGGSNQPQHF.

This clonotype appeared many times. This chain links TRBV7-2 with TRBJ2-7; D not resolved. V dropped 5 bases and J dropped 3 bases, with 17 bases sitting between them. Germline V CDR1 and CDR2: SGHTA, FQGNSA. The CDR3 has 15 residues. CDR3 in amino acids: CASSLMGWTDYEQYF. In DNA, the CDR3 is TGTGCCAGCAGCCTAATGGGCTGGACCGACTACGAGCAGTACTTC.

This clonotype has a count of ten or more. The chain recombines TRBV12-3 or TRBV12-4 with TRBJ1-2; the match to TRBD1 covers 10 bases. This CDR3 contains 14 residues. J lost 4 bases, V lost 5 bases, and 4 bases had no gene match. The chain's CDR3 is CASSIRQGAYGYTF. CDR3 sequence (DNA): TGTGCCAGCAGTATCCGACAGGGGGCCTATGGCTACACCTTC.

The J gene is TRBJ2-1, the V gene TRBV5-1; D is possibly TRBD2 (5 bases). The CDR3 runs to 14 residues. The germline V and J ends were trimmed by 2 bases and 5 bases, with 11 bases remaining between them. CDR1 is SGHRS, CDR2 YFSETQ, per germline. The CDR3: CASSFPGINNEQFF. In DNA form, the CDR3 reads TGCGCCAGCAGCTTCCCCGGGATTAACAATGAGCAGTTCTTC.

With regard to this clonotype: A clone one base away is much larger, so this may be a read error. The CDR3 end shows no conserved phenylalanine or tryptophan, and so a read error is likely. The chain has TRBV29-1 and TRBJ1-2; D call uncertain. V lost 4 bases and J 2 bases, leaving 8 bases between the germline ends. The CDR3 spans 12 residues. In germline, CDR1 is SQVTM, CDR2 ANQGSEA. CDR3 sequence (DNA): TGCAGCGTTGGCGGGGTAAACTATGGCTACACCGTC. It specifies CSVGGVNYGYTV.

This clonotype has just a few counts. The V and J genes are TRBV20-1 and TRBJ2-1; TRBD2 aligns across 14 bases. The CDR3 spans 16 residues. Germline assignment: CDR1 DFQATT and CDR2 SNEGSKA (reference sequence). J gave up 13 bases and V 4 bases, and 15 bases lay outside the gene matches. CDR3 region: CSATRGLAGARETQFF. The CDR3 DNA sequence: TGCAGTGCTACCAGGGGACTAGCGGGGGCCCGGGAGACCCAGTTCTTC.